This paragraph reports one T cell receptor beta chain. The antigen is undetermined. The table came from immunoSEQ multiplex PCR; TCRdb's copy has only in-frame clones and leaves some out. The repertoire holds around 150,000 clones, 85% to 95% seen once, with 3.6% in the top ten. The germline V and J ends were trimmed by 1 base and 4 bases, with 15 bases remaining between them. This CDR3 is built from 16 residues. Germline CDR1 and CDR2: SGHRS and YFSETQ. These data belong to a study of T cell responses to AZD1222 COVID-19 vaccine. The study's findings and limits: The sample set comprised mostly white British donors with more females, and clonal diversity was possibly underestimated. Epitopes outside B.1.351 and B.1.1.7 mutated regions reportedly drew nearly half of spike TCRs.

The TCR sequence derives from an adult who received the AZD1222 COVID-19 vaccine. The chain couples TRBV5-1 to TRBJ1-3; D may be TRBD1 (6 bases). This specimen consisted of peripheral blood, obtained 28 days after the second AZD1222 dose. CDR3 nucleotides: TGCGCCAGCAGCTTGTATCCGGGGGCGCGGGGAAACACCATATATTTT. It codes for CASSLYPGARGNTIYF.